This T cell receptor beta chain was documented in a study of T cell repertoires in cytomegalovirus infection. Study background: Researchers turned to recently identified HLA-C-restricted CMV epitopes as well as well-studied HLA-B-restricted ones. Indications came from public TCR beta signatures; they pointed to CMV infection and to a matching HLA type.

Using its own MiXCR run on the reads, TCRdb lists one record per CDR3 protein. The sample yields under 300,000 distinct CDR3 sequences, around 20% seen once. V gave up 0 bases and J gave up 1 base, with 7 bases separating them. The CDR3 runs 15 residues. The V gene's germline CDR1 is MNHNY and CDR2 SVGAGI (reference sequence). Points from the study as a whole: In two of eight donors, the top clonotype was HLA-C-restricted CMV-specific.

About this clonotype: Its antigen is not identified.

The sequence was collected from a human donor in good health (CMV status not recorded). Some clones in this sample may be carry-over from other donors' samples. Sequencing was performed on cultured PBMCs, taken from culture after CMV antigen stimulation. The chain employs TRBV6-6 and TRBJ2-1; D gene unclear. In DNA form, the CDR3 reads TGTGCCAGCAGTTACTCGATGTATTCCTACAATGAGCAGTTCTTC. As protein: CASSYSMYSYNEQFF.